This entry is about one T cell receptor beta chain. This CDR3 contains 15 residues. Germline V gives CDR1 LNHNV, CDR2 YYDKDF (reference sequence). The ends lost 0 bases at V and 8 bases at J; junction bases unmatched: 8. The data were taken from a study of blood T cell repertoires in COVID-19. Study in general: Sites across the United States, Italy and Spain contributed samples from acute and convalescent COVID-19.

How the authors handled the data: It was from reference gene primer amplification that nucleated cell counts were estimated. Method: immunoSEQ multiplex PCR; TCRdb's copy keeps in-frame clones and lacks some. For V, J and clone size, that table is used; D and trimming come from the DNA. Here the sample spans some 60,000 clones, 70% to 90% being singletons. This TCR was recovered from a human donor with active COVID-19. The donor label of this sample is uncertain. Sample: peripheral blood. The chain links TRBV15 to TRBJ1-2; the match to TRBD1 covers 8 bases. CDR3 in DNA: TGTGCCACCAGCAGAGATTTAGGGACAGGAATAGGCTACACCTTC. Translation: CATSRDLGTGIGYTF.